The TCR beta chain described here comes from a study of blood T cells in healthy people across ages. Study-level results: TCR beta diversity correlated strongly with naive T cell percentage.

The CDR3 loop spans 13 amino acids. Germline V gene lookup returns CDR1 ENHRY and CDR2 SYGVKD. V lost 4 bases and J 1 base, leaving 8 bases between the germline ends. For the second PCR, which ran for about 7 to 11 cycles, a sample-barcoded 5' primer and a J-beta primer mix were used. TCRdb reanalysed the 5' RACE reads using MiXCR and keeps one entry per CDR3 protein. This table holds hundreds of thousands of distinct CDR3 sequences, 40% to 50% found once. About this clonotype itself: What it recognizes is unknown.

Each sample had at least 6 million PBMCs isolated. Sample: blood. The clonotype was recovered from a man aged 55 to 70 in good health. V and J are TRBV10-3 and TRBJ2-7; no clear D gene. CDR3 loop: CAISVGDSYEQYF. The CDR3, as DNA: TGTGCCATCAGTGTAGGTGATTCCTACGAGCAGTACTTC.